This passage covers 6 T cell receptor beta chains from one sample sequenced in a study of CD4 T cells in relation to SARS-CoV-2 and coronaviruses. Sequencing was performed with immunoSEQ multiplex PCR; in TCRdb, only in-frame clones are kept and a portion is missing. The sample has fewer than 20,000 clones; roughly 82% are singletons. Their cognate antigens are unknown. Before the COVID-19 pandemic, during about 2011-2019, CD4+ T cells were taken from unexposed donors. After about 11 days of culture, CD4+ T cells were isolated. The sequenced sample was CD4+ T cells from PBMCs, cultured in vitro. These receptor sequences come from a human donor in good health.

J is TRBJ1-4 and V is TRBV6-5; D is ambiguous. Per the germline V gene, CDR1 is MNHEY and CDR2 is SVGAGI. V was cut by 8 bases and J by 8 bases, with 15 bases left in between. This CDR3 has 13 amino acids. CDR3 region: CASGRVRGEKLFF. As DNA, the CDR3 is TGTGCCAGCGGGAGGGTCCGAGGAGAAAAACTGTTTTTT.

This chain links TRBV19 with TRBJ1-3; tentatively, D is TRBD1 (5 bases). The V gene's germline CDR1 is LNHDA and CDR2 SQIVND (reference sequence). This CDR3 spans 16 amino acids. Trimming took 1 base from V and 4 from J, leaving 14 bases between them. In DNA form, the CDR3 reads TGTGCCAGTAGTATAGGGGGACCGGCCGACGGAAACACCATATATTTT. It encodes CASSIGGPADGNTIYF.

The rearrangement joins TRBV11-2 to TRBJ2-7; TRBD2 is a possible D gene (6 bases). Trimming left V 5 bases short and J 6 bases short, with 17 bases between. CDR1 is SGHAT, CDR2 FQNNGV, per germline. The CDR3 sequence is 14 residues long. Here the CDR3 DNA reads TGTGCCAGCAGCCTGGGCCCTACTAGCTCCGAGCAGTACTTC. Its protein product is CASSLGPTSSEQYF.

This clone was observed a few times. This chain connects TRBV2 to TRBJ1-5; no clear D. This CDR3 spans 13 amino acids. In germline, CDR1 is SNHLY, CDR2 FYNNEI. V was trimmed by 11 bases and J by 1 base, leaving 12 bases between them. CDR3 sequence (DNA): TGTGCCGGATCCGTGGGGAGCAATCAGCCCCAGCATTTT. This gives the protein CAGSVGSNQPQHF.

The chain is built from TRBV29-1 and TRBJ2-4; D remains unclear. Trimming took 4 bases from V and 8 from J, leaving 12 bases between them. The CDR3 consists of 12 residues. Looked up from germline, CDR1 is SQVTM and CDR2 is ANQGSEA. In DNA form, the CDR3 reads TGCAGCGTTGTAGACAACGTAGACATTCAGTACTTC. Its protein is CSVVDNVDIQYF.

The chain couples TRBV30 to TRBJ2-2; D is uncertain. Germline V gives CDR1 GTSNPN, CDR2 SVGIG (reference sequence). CDR3 length: 14 amino acids. V lost 0 bases and J lost 3, with 8 bases in between. CDR3: CAWSVLGYTGELFF. The CDR3 region has the DNA TGTGCCTGGAGTGTGCTGGGATACACCGGGGAGCTGTTTTTT. The variable domain in full, with the rest retrieved from reference TRBV30 and TRBJ2-2, is SQTIHQWPATLVQPVGSPLSLECTVEGTSNPNLYWYRQAAGRGLQLLFYSVGIGQISSEVPQNLSASRPQDRQFILSSKKLLLSDSGFYLCAWSVLGYTGELFFGEGSRLTVL.